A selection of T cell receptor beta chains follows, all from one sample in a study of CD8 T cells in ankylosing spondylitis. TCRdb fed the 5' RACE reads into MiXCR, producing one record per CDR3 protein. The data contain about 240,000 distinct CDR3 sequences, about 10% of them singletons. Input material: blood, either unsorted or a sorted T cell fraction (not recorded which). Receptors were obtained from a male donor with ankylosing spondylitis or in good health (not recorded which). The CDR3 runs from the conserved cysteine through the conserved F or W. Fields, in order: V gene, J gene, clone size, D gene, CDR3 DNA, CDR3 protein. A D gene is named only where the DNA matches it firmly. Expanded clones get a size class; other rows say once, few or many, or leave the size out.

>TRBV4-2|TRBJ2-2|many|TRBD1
TGTGCCAGCAGCCAACAGACAGGGCACGGGGAGCTGTTTTTT
CASSQQTGHGELFF
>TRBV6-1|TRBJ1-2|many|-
TGTGCCAGCTTCCTCCGGGATATAATAAACTATGGCTACACCTTC
CASFLRDIINYGYTF
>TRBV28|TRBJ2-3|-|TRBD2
TGTGCCAGCAGACCTAGCGGGAGCCACGGGATGGATACGCAGTATTTT
CASRPSGSHGMDTQYF
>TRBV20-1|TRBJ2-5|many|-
TGCAGTGCTAGCTGGTTAGGGAGAGAGACCCAGTACTTC
CSASWLGRETQYF
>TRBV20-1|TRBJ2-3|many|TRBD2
TGCAGTGCTAGAGGGACTAGCGGCGAGGCAGATACGCAGTATTTT
CSARGTSGEADTQYF
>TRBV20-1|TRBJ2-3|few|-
TGCAGTGCTAGAGATGTGGGGGCCCTTGGAACGCAGTATTTT
CSARDVGALGTQYF
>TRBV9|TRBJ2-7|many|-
TGTGCCAGCAGCGTCGGGGATGACTACGAGCAGTACTTC
CASSVGDDYEQYF
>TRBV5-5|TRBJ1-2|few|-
TGTGCCAGCAGCTTCACCGACTCCGGCTACGTTGGCTACACCTTC
CASSFTDSGYVGYTF
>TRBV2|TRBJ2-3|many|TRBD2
TGTGCCAGCAGACTAGCGGGGGTTTACACAGATACGCAGTATTTT
CASRLAGVYTDTQYF
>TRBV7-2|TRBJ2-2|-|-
TGTGCCAGCAGCCAGTCCAGTTCGAACACCGGGGAGCTGTTTTTT
CASSQSSSNTGELFF
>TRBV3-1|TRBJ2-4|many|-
TGTGCCAGCAGCCAAGGTCCCGCTGCGGGGGCGGGCAAAAACATTCAGTACTTC
CASSQGPAAGAGKNIQYF
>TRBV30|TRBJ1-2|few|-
TGTGCCTGGAATAAGGGTTTAGACTATGGCTACACCTTC
CAWNKGLDYGYTF
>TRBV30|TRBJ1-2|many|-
TGTGCCCAAAGATCTTGGGCGACCTATGGCTACACCTTC
CAQRSWATYGYTF
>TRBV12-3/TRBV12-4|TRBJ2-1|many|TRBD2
TGTGCCAGCAGTTCTTGGACTAGCGGGTTCTCCAATGAGCAGTTCTTC
CASSSWTSGFSNEQFF
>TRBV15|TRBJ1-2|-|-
TGTGCCACCAGCAGAGAGGTCAGGGCCCTCTATGGCTACACCTTC
CATSREVRALYGYTF
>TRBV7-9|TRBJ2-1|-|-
TGTGCCAGCAGCCTCGTGAGGGGGGCCTTCGGGGATGAGCAGTTCTTC
CASSLVRGAFGDEQFF
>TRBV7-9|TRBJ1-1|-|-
TGTGCCAGCAGCTCACCGACGGGCGGGGCGACTGAAGCTTTCTTT
CASSSPTGGATEAFF
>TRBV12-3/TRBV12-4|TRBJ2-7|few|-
TGTGCCAGCAGATATGGAGGGGGCGCCTACGAGCAGTACTTC
CASRYGGGAYEQYF
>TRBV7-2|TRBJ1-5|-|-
TGTGTCAGCAGCTTGGACAGAGGGGATCAGCCCCAGCATTTT
CVSSLDRGDQPQHF
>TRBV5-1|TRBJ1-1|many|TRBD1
TGCGCCAGCAGCCCACGGACAGGGAACACTGAAGCTTTCTTT
CASSPRTGNTEAFF
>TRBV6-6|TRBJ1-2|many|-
TGTGCCAGCAGCGAGGGATCCTATGGCTACACCTTC
CASSEGSYGYTF
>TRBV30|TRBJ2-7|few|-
TGTGCCTGGAGTTCGGACCGCCGGGAGCAGTACTTC
CAWSSDRREQYF
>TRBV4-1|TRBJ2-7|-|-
TGCGCCAGCAGCCAAGACATAGCGGACCGTGTTTACGAGCAGTACTTC
CASSQDIADRVYEQYF
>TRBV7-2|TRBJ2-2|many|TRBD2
TGTGCCAGCAGCATGGGGTTACTAGCGGAGGAAAGGGAGCTGTTTTTT
CASSMGLLAEERELFF
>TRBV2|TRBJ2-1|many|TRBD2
TGTGCCAGCAGTGCCCTAGCGGGGGACTTAAATGAGCAGTTCTTC
CASSALAGDLNEQFF
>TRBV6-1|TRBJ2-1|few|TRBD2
TGTGCCAGCAGTCTAGAGCGGGGGCCCTCCTACAATGAGCAGTTCTTC
CASSLERGPSYNEQFF
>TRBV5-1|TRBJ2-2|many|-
TGCGCCAGCAGCTCCCTGGGGAGCCCCGGGGAGCTGTTTTTT
CASSSLGSPGELFF
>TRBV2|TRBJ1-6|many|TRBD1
TGTGCCAGCAGTTCTACAGGGGGCAATAATTCACCCCTCCACTTT
CASSSTGGNNSPLHF
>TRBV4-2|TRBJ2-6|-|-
TGTGCCAGCAGCCAAGATCAGGACGGGTCCGAGGCCAACGTCCTGACTTTC
CASSQDQDGSEANVLTF
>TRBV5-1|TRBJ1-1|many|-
TGCGCCAGCTCGAGACAGCCGAACACTGAAGCTTTCTTT
CASSRQPNTEAFF
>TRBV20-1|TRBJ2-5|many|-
TGCAGTGCTCGCCAAGAGACCCAGTACTTC
CSARQETQYF
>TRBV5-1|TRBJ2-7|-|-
TGCGCCAGCAGCTTGGACGGGCGAAGCTCCTACGAGCAGTACTTC
CASSLDGRSSYEQYF
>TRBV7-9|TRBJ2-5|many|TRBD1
TGTGCCAGCAGCCCACAGGGGCTCCAAGAGACCCAGTACTTC
CASSPQGLQETQYF
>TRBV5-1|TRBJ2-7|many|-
TGCGCCAGCAGTCTCCAGCCCTACGAGCAGTACTTC
CASSLQPYEQYF
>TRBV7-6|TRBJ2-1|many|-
TGTGCCAGCAGCACGGGCCCAACCGCGGTCGGAAATGAGCAGTTCTTC
CASSTGPTAVGNEQFF
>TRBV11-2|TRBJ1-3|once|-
TGTACCAGCAGCAGCGGGGCGGCGGGAAACACCATATATTTT
CTSSSGAAGNTIYF
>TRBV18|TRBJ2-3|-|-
TGTGCCAGCTCACCAGGGAGGCTCGACCCCGCGGATACGCAGTATTTT
CASSPGRLDPADTQYF
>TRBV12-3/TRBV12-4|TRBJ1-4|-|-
TGTGCCAGCAGTTTTGAGAATGAAAAACTGTTTTTT
CASSFENEKLFF
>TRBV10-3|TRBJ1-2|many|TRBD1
TGTGCCATCAGTGGTGGGACAGGGTATTATAATGGCTACACCTTC
CAISGGTGYYNGYTF
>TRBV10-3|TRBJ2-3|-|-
TGTGCCATCAGTGGGGACGTATCGGATACGCAGTATTTT
CAISGDVSDTQYF
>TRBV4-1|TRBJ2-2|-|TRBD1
TGCGCCAGCAGCCCTTCCCCGACAGGGGGTGCCGGGGAGCTGTTTTTT
CASSPSPTGGAGELFF
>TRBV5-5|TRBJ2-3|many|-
TGTGCCAGCAGTTGGGACCTTCCAGATACGCAGTATTTT
CASSWDLPDTQYF
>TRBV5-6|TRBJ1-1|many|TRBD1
TGTGCCAGCACTTACGGACAGGGGAACACTGAAGCTTTCTTT
CASTYGQGNTEAFF
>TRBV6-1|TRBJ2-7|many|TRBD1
TGTGCCAGCGGTGGGCCGGGACAGATGGTCTACGAGCAGTACTTC
CASGGPGQMVYEQYF
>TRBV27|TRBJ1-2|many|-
TGTGCCAGCAGTTTAGGAATGGGGTACGACTATGGCTACACCTTC
CASSLGMGYDYGYTF
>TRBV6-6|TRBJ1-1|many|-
TGTGCCAGCAGATCGCGTGGCGGACTGGGAGCTTTCTTT
CASRSRGGLGAFF
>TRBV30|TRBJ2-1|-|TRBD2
TGTGCCTGGAGTGACGGTGCTAGCGGCTACAATGAGCAGTTCTTC
CAWSDGASGYNEQFF
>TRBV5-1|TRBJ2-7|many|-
TGCGCCAGCAGCGCCGGGGCAGGGAACTACGAGCAGTACTTC
CASSAGAGNYEQYF
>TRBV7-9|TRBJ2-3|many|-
TGTGCCAGCAGCACTTCGGTCTACATGCCCGATACGCAGTATTTT
CASSTSVYMPDTQYF
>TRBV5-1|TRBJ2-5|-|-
TGCGCCAGCAGCTTACAGGCGGCTCCAGAAGAGACCCAGTACTTC
CASSLQAAPEETQYF
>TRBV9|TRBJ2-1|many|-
TGTGCCAGCAGCTCCAGTGGTGGCAGAAAGGGCTCCTACAATGAGCAGTTCTTC
CASSSSGGRKGSYNEQFF